The 9 T cell receptor beta chains below all came from one sample that was sequenced in a study of blood T cell repertoires in COVID-19. TCRdb's copy holds only in-frame clones and misses some; the assay was immunoSEQ multiplex PCR. The sample lists 220,000 or so clones, under 90% occurring once. Sequencing was done on a sample of peripheral blood. The receptor source for this set is a man in his 60s who had recovered from COVID-19.

The chain couples TRBV19 to TRBJ2-1; 8 bases line up with TRBD1. The CDR3 runs to 14 residues. Germline CDR1 and CDR2: LNHDA and SQIVND (reference sequence). The J segment lost 8 bases and the V segment lost 3 bases, leaving 6 bases of the junction unmatched. CDR3 region: CASSIDRGSDEQFF. CDR3 in DNA: TGTGCCAGTAGTATCGACAGGGGAAGCGATGAGCAGTTCTTC.

The chain uses TRBV12-3 or TRBV12-4 and TRBJ1-5; weak D call: TRBD1 (5 bases). The germline V and J ends were trimmed by 1 base and 13 bases, with 14 bases remaining between them. The CDR3 is 13 amino acids. The CDR3 DNA reads TGTGCCAGCAGTTTAGGGGGAGGGACTGTACAGCATTTT. The encoded protein is CASSLGGGTVQHF.

This chain joins TRBV28 and TRBJ1-2; D not certain. V was shortened by 5 bases and J by 8 bases, with 15 bases between the two germline ends. This CDR3 spans 13 amino acids. Germline V CDR1 and CDR2: MDHEN, SYDVKM. The CDR3 nucleotides read TGTGCCAGCAGTCCTCAGGCTTTAGGAGGCTACACCTTC. This encodes CASSPQALGGYTF.

The genes are TRBV7-2 and TRBJ2-1; D uncertain. The V and J ends lost 2 bases and 3 bases respectively, with 5 bases between them. This CDR3 has 13 amino acids. In germline, CDR1 is SGHTA, CDR2 FQGNSA. CDR3 DNA: TGTGCCAGCAGCTTAAGACACTACAATGAGCAGTTCTTC. Residues: CASSLRHYNEQFF.

The chain is built from TRBV2 and TRBJ2-1, with 8 positions matching TRBD2. V dropped 6 bases and J dropped 7; count of bases not matched to a gene: 14. This CDR3 region has 16 residues. Per the germline V gene, CDR1 is SNHLY and CDR2 is FYNNEI. The CDR3: CASSSSGGTFTNEQFF. DNA of the CDR3: TGTGCCAGCAGCTCCTCGGGAGGGACTTTTACAAATGAGCAGTTCTTC.

A single count supports this clone. The chain links TRBV19 to TRBJ2-7; TRBD1 matches 9 bases. The length of the CDR3 is 15 residues. Germline trimming cut 3 bases from V and 3 bases from J; bases unmatched to any gene: 6. CDR1 is LNHDA and CDR2 is SQIVND in the germline V gene (reference sequence). The DNA for the CDR3 is TGTGCCAGTAGTATGGTTGCGGACAGGGGCTACGAGCAGTACTTC. This encodes CASSMVADRGYEQYF.

The genes are TRBV9 and TRBJ1-1; a weak D match, TRBD1 (5 bases). From germline, CDR1 is SGDLS and CDR2 YYNGEE. Trimming left V 1 base short and J 1 base short, with 14 bases between. The CDR3 consists of 16 residues. The CDR3 nucleotides read TGTGCCAGCAGCGTACTAACAGGCTCTGGGAACACTGAAGCTTTCTTT. Translating it yields CASSVLTGSGNTEAFF.

This chain joins TRBV18 and TRBJ2-5; TRBD1 matches at 9 bases. Germline V gives CDR1 KGHSH, CDR2 LQKENI. The CDR3 sequence is 14 residues long. Trimming at V came to 6 bases and at J to 4 bases, leaving 6 bases not matched to a gene. Here the CDR3 reads CASSPRTGVETQYF. CDR3 DNA: TGTGCCAGCTCCCCCCGGACAGGGGTAGAGACCCAGTACTTC.

The rearrangement joins TRBV10-3 to TRBJ2-1; TRBD1 matches at 10 bases. This CDR3 spans 17 amino acids. V dropped 3 bases and J dropped 6; count of bases not matched to a gene: 11. Germline values: CDR1 ENHRY, CDR2 SYGVKD. CDR3 in DNA: TGTGCCATCAGTGATTCCGGGACAGGGGAAAATTTCAATGAGCAGTTCTTC. This codes for CAISDSGTGENFNEQFF.